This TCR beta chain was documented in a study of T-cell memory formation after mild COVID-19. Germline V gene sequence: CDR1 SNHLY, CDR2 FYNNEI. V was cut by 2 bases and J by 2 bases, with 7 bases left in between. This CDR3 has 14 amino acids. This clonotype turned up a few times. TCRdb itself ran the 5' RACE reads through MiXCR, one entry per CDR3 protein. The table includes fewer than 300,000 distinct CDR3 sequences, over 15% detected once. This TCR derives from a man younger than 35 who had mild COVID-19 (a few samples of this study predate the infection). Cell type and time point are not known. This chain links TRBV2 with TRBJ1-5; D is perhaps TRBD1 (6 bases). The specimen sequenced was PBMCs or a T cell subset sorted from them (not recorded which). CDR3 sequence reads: CASSEPGGNQPQHF. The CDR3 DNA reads TGTGCCAGCAGTGAACCAGGGGGCAATCAGCCCCAGCATTTT. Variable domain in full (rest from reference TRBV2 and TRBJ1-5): EPEVTQTPSHQVTQMGQEVILRCVPISNHLYFYWYRQILGQKVEFLVSFYNNEISEKSEIFDDQFSVERPDGSNFTLKIRSTKLEDSAMYFCASSEPGGNQPQHFGDGTRLSIL.